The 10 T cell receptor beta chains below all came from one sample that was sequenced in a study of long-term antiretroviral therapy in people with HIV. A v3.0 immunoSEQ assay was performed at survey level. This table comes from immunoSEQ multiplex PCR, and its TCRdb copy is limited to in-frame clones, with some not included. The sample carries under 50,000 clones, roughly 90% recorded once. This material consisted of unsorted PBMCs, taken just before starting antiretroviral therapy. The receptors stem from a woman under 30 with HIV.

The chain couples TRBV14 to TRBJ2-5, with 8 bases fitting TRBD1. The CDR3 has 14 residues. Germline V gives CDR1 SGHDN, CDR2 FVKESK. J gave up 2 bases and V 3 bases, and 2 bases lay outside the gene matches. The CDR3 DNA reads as TGTGCCAGCAGCCAGCGACAGGGGCAAGAGACCCAGTACTTC. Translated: CASSQRQGQETQYF.

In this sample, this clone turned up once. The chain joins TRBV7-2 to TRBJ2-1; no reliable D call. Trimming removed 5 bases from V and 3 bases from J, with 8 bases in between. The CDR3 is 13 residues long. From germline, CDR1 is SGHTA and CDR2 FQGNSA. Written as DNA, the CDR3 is TGTGCCAGCAGCGCAACAAGCTACAATGAGCAGTTCTTC. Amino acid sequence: CASSATSYNEQFF.

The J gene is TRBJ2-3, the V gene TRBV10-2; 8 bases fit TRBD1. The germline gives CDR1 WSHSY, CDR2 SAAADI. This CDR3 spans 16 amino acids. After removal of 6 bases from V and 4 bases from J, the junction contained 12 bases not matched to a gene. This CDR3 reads CASSPSTGEWPDTQYF. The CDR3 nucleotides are TGCGCCAGCAGCCCGTCGACAGGGGAGTGGCCAGATACGCAGTATTTT.

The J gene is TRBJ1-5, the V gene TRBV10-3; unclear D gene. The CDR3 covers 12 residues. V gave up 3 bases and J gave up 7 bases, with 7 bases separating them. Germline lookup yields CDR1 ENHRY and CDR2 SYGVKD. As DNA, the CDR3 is TGTGCCATCAGTGACGGGCGGCAGCCCCAGCATTTT. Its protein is CAISDGRQPQHF.

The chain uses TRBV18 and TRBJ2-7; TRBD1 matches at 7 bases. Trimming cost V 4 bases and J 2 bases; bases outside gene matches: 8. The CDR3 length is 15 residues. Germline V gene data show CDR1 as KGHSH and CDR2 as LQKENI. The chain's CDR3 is CASSLRSGTAYEQYF. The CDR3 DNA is TGTGCCAGCTCACTTAGATCCGGGACAGCCTACGAGCAGTACTTC.

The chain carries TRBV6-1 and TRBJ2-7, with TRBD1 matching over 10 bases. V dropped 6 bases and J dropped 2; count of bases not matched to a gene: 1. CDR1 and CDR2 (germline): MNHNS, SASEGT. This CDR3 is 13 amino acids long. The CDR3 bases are TGTGCCAGCAGCGACAGGGGGCCCTACGAGCAGTACTTC. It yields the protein CASSDRGPYEQYF.

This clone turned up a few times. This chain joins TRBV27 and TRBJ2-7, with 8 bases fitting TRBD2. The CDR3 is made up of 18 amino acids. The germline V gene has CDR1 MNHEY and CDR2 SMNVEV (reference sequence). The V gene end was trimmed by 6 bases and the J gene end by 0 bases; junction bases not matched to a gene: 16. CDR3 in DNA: TGTGCCAGCAGCCCCGCCTGGAGGGCGGGAGGCCGCTCCTACGAGCAGTACTTC. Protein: CASSPAWRAGGRSYEQYF.

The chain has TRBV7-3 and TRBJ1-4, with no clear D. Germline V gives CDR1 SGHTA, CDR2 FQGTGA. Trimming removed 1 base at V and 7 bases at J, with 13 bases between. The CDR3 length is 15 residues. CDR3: CASSLRAGEGEKLFF. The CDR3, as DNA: TGTGCCAGCAGCTTAAGAGCTGGGGAGGGTGAAAAACTGTTTTTT.

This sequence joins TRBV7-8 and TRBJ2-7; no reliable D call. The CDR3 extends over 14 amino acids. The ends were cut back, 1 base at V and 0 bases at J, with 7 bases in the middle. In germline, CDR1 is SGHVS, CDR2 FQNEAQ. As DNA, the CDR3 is TGTGCCAGCAGCTTAGGGACCTTCTCCTACGAGCAGTACTTC. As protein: CASSLGTFSYEQYF.

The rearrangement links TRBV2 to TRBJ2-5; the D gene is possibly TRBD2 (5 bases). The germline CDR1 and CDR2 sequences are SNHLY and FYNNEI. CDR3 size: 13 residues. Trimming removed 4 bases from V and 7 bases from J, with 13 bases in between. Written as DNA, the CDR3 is TGTGCCAGCAGTGTCGGACTGTCAGTGACCCAGTACTTC. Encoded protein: CASSVGLSVTQYF.